The clone carrying this TCR beta chain occurred a few times. Its antigen is undetermined. This sample stems from a study of T cell repertoires in cytomegalovirus infection. For the study at large: CMV infection and matching HLA type were both indicated by public TCR beta signatures.

Overall study findings and caveats: Pooled public TCR beta family frequency picked out CMV carriers with the relevant HLA. Within the response measured ex vivo, HLA-C-restricted CMV-specific TCR beta clonotypes were dominant.

From germline, CDR1 is SGHVS and CDR2 FNYEAQ. Germline trimming cut 3 bases from V and 3 bases from J; bases unmatched to any gene: 1. The CDR3 extends over 14 amino acids. TCRdb redid the calling of the reads with MiXCR, one entry per CDR3 protein. The sample lists about 920,000 distinct CDR3 sequences; roughly 31% were seen once. The sequence came from a human donor in good health (CMV status not recorded). Some clones in this sample may be carry-over from other donors' samples. Sequenced here: cultured CD8+ T cells from PBMCs, sampled from culture after CMV antigen stimulation. This chain connects TRBV7-6 to TRBJ2-3, with 9 bases aligning to TRBD2. The CDR3 sequence: CASSFTSGTDTQYF. In nucleotides, the CDR3 is TGTGCCAGCAGCTTTACTAGCGGGACAGATACGCAGTATTTT.